This T cell receptor beta chain emerged from a study of blood T cell repertoires in COVID-19. Across the study: PBMCs, B-cell-depleted T cells, or T cells were the source of the cDNA or gDNA that made up the material.

Enrolled during active infection, Seattle patients were then followed longitudinally. Original processing notes: Amplification with reference gene primers provided the estimates of nucleated cell counts. Assay: immunoSEQ multiplex PCR; the TCRdb copy retains only in-frame clones and omits some. The DNA gave D and trimming, while V, J and clone size come from that table. The profile covers about 250,000 clones, with roughly four fifths appearing a single time and around 16% taken by the ten largest. Germline CDR1 is SGHTS and CDR2 is YDEGEE. The CDR3 has 15 residues. V gave up 0 bases and J gave up 4 bases, with 11 bases separating them.

The chain combines TRBV5-8 with TRBJ1-3; no definite D call. Sequencing was performed on peripheral blood. The source is a person aged 65-85 years with COVID-19, enrolled during active disease. The CDR3 coding sequence is TGTGCCAGCAGCTTGGACGGACTCCGGGGAAACACCATATATTTT. Protein: CASSLDGLRGNTIYF.